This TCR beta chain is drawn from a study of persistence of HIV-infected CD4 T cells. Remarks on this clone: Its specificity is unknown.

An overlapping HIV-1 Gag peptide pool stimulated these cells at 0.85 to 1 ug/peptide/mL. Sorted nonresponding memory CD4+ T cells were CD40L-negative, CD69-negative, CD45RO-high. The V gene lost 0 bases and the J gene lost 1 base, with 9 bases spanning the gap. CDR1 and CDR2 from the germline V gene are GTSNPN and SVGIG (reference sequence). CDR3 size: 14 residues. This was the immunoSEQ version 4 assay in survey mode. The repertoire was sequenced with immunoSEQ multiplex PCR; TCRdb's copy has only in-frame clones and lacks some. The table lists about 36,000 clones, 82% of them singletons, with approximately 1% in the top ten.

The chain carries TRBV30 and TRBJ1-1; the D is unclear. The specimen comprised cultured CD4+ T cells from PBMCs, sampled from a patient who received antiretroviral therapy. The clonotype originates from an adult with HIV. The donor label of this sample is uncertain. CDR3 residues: CAWSVLGRNTEAFF. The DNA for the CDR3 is TGTGCCTGGAGTGTACTGGGTAGGAACACTGAAGCTTTCTTT. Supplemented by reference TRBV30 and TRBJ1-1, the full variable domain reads SQTIHQWPATLVQPVGSPLSLECTVEGTSNPNLYWYRQAAGRGLQLLFYSVGIGQISSEVPQNLSASRPQDRQFILSSKKLLLSDSGFYLCAWSVLGRNTEAFFGQGTRLTVV.